This TCR beta chain was retrieved from a study of a mutant IDH1 vaccine in newly diagnosed glioma. Study overall: Treated individuals were about 60% male and approximately 40% female, averaging 40.4 years of age. Standard pretreatment was either radiotherapy, temozolomide, or, for most, radiochemotherapy with temozolomide.

The sample holds one count of this clone. This table comes from immunoSEQ multiplex PCR, and its TCRdb copy is limited to in-frame clones, with some not included. The sample consists of about 88,000 clones, roughly four fifths of them appearing once. CDR3 length: 15 amino acids. From germline, CDR1 is MNHEY and CDR2 SMNVEV (reference sequence). The germline V and J ends were trimmed by 0 bases and 2 bases, with 8 bases remaining between them. The time point is: baseline, week 1 (first vaccination visit). As to treatment: pre-vaccination baseline after standard-of-care therapy. Tumors from donors were new WHO grade 3 or 4 IDH1-mutant astrocytomas with ATRX loss.

The origin of this receptor is a man in his forties or fifties with glioma. Some clones in this sample may be carry-over from other donors' samples. The source was PBMCs, collected from a glioma patient treated with radiotherapy, temozolomide or both. The chain links TRBV27 to TRBJ2-1, with D unclear. The CDR3 region is CASSLSQVTYNEQFF. CDR3 DNA: TGTGCCAGCAGTTTATCGCAGGTAACCTACAATGAGCAGTTCTTC.